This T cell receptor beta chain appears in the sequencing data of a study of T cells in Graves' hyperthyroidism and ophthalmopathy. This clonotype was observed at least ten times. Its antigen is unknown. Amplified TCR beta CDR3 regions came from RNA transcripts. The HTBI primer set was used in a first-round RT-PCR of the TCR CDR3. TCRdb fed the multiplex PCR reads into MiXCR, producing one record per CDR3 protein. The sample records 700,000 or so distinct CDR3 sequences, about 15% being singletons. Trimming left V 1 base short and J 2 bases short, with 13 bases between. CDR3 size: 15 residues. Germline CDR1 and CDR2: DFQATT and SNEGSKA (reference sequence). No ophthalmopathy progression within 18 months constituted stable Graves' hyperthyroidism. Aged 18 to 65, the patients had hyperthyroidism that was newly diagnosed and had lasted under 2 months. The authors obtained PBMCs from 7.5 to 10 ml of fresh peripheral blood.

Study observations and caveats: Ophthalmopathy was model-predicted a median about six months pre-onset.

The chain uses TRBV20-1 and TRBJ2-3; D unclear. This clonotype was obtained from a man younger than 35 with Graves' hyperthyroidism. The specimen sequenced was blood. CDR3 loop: CSARGSRISTDTQYF. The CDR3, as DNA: TGCAGTGCTAGAGGAAGTAGAATCTCCACAGATACGCAGTATTTT.